This paragraph covers one T cell receptor (beta chain) sequence. Its matching antigen is unknown. This sample was taken from a study of T cell responses to AZD1222 COVID-19 vaccine. Study-wide background: Pooled in the analysis were second doses at about 4 or about 12 weeks.

Produced via immunoSEQ multiplex PCR; TCRdb's table is partial and in-frame only. Of over 120,000 clones listed, roughly 92% were seen once; the top ten hold about 5%. The CDR3 contains 16 residues. CDR1 and CDR2 (germline): SGHDN, FVKESK. V gave up 4 bases and J gave up 4 bases, with 20 bases separating them. Study outcomes and limitations: Spike regions recognized by vaccine-associated CD4 TCRs spanned the protein, led by 160-218 and 743-854. The breadth and depth of Spike-specific TCRs increased once two AZD1222 doses had been given. Baseline testing showed seropositivity in only a handful of AZD1222 recipients.

The chain couples TRBV14 to TRBJ2-7, with a tentative D call TRBD2 (5 bases). This sample comprised peripheral blood, obtained on day 0 of AZD1222 vaccination. This TCR was sampled from an adult in good health. The CDR3 sequence: CASSRSPGSIFYEQYF. CDR3 nucleotides: TGTGCCAGCAGCCGCTCGCCGGGGAGCATTTTTTACGAGCAGTACTTC.